The sequence of this TCR beta chain was determined in a study of blood T cell repertoires in COVID-19. Whole-study context: Italy, Spain and the United States were the sources of the convalescent and acute COVID-19 samples.

The CDR3 is made up of 14 amino acids. The ends lost 4 bases at V and 7 bases at J; junction bases unmatched: 8. Looked up from germline, CDR1 is LNHDA and CDR2 is SQIVND (reference sequence). All enrollees were about 18 to 100 years old and from roughly 26 US areas. This clone was recorded once. Study processing details: Reference gene primer amplification gave estimated nucleated cell counts. Generated by immunoSEQ multiplex PCR, the TCRdb table keeps only in-frame clones and is missing some. V and J calls and clone size are those listed in that table; D and trimming were worked out from the DNA. The table records a few hundred thousand clones, approximately 83% of them present only once.

J is TRBJ1-2 and V is TRBV19; 8 nucleotides agree with TRBD1. The sequencing input was PBMCs or T cells enriched from blood (not recorded which). The receptor comes from a woman between 40 and 55 years old with acute COVID-19. The CDR3 DNA sequence: TGTGCCAGTAGTAATACAGGGGGTATCGCTGGCTACACCTTC. The encoded protein is CASSNTGGIAGYTF.